This is a list of T cell receptor beta chains from one sample in a study of spatial heterogeneity in lung cancer. TCRdb re-derived calls from the 5' RACE reads in MiXCR, one entry per CDR3 protein. The table includes around 7,900 distinct CDR3 sequences, 11% to 15% detected once. This specimen consisted of lung tumor tissue, obtained at surgery. The receptors derive from a female donor with early-stage non-small cell lung cancer. CDR3s include the opening cysteine and the closing phenylalanine or tryptophan. A D gene is named only where the DNA matches it firmly. Clone size, where shown, is once, few, many, or a class for clones that have expanded.

clone size,D gene,V gene,J gene,CDR3 DNA,CDR3 protein
few,NA,TRBV12-5,TRBJ2-5,TGTGCTAGTGGTCCACTGAGCAAGGAGGGGACTGCGACCCAGTACTTC,CASGPLSKEGTATQYF
many,NA,TRBV30,TRBJ2-1,NA,CAWGQGASVIF
medium-sized,TRBD1,TRBV5-1,TRBJ1-5,TGCGCCAGCAGCCAGACAGGGGGCATCAATCAGCCCCAGCATTTT,CASSQTGGINQPQHF
medium-sized,NA,TRBV15,TRBJ2-4,TGTGCCACCAGCAGAGGGGATAGCAAAAACATTCAGTACTTC,CATSRGDSKNIQYF
few,TRBD2,TRBV7-2,TRBJ2-1,TGTGCCAGCAGCTTAAAGGCGGGAGGCGGCAATGAGCAGTTCTTC,CASSLKAGGGNEQFF
medium-sized,TRBD1,TRBV7-6,TRBJ2-3,TGTGCCAGCAGCTTCCGGACAGGACAAGGGCCCACAAATACGCAGTATTTT,CASSFRTGQGPTNTQYF
NA,NA,TRBV27,TRBJ2-2,TGTGCCAGCAGTCCCGACAGGAACACCGGGGAGCTGTTTTTT,CASSPDRNTGELFF
medium-sized,TRBD2,TRBV14,TRBJ2-7,TGTGCCAGCAGCCCGTGGGGGGGAAAAACCCGGGGCTCCTACGAGCAGTACTTC,CASSPWGGKTRGSYEQYF
many,NA,TRBV12-3/TRBV12-4,TRBJ1-6,TGTGCCAGCAGTCTCAACCATCCTGGCAATAATTCACCCCTCCACTTT,CASSLNHPGNNSPLHF
medium-sized,NA,TRBV11-3,TRBJ2-2,TGTGCCAGCAGCTTGGCCGTGGCCGGGGAGCTGTTTTTT,CASSLAVAGELFF
medium-sized,TRBD1,TRBV5-4,TRBJ1-2,TGTGCCACCCGGGACAGGGGGCCCCCGGATTTCTATGGCTACACCTTC,CATRDRGPPDFYGYTF
NA,TRBD1,TRBV6-5,TRBJ2-7,TGTGCCAGCAGTTTAGGGGACAGGCACCTCTACGAGCAGTACTTC,CASSLGDRHLYEQYF
medium-sized,TRBD2,TRBV7-6,TRBJ2-2,TGTGCCAGCAGCGCGAAGCGACTAGCGGGGGTTACCGGGGAGCTGTTTTTT,CASSAKRLAGVTGELFF
few,NA,TRBV5-1,TRBJ2-3,TGCGCCAGCAGGTCGACACACACAGATACGCAGTATTTT,CASRSTHTDTQYF
medium-sized,NA,TRBV7-2,TRBJ2-7,TGTGCCAGCAGCCACGGAAGGTACGAGCAGTACTTC,CASSHGRYEQYF
once,NA,TRBV28,TRBJ2-3,TGTGCCAGCAGTACCCGGGACGGCAGCGATACGCAGTATTTT,CASSTRDGSDTQYF
medium-sized,NA,TRBV7-9,TRBJ1-2,TGTGCCAGCAGCTTAAACAGGGTAGGACATGGCTACACCTTC,CASSLNRVGHGYTF
NA,NA,TRBV7-8,TRBJ2-4,TGTGCCAGCAGCTTAACTGGAGGAAAAAACATTCAGTACTTC,CASSLTGGKNIQYF
many,NA,TRBV4-3,TRBJ1-2,TGCGCCAGCAGCCCGGTGCTAGCTTTAGAATATTCTAACTATGGCTACACCTTC,CASSPVLALEYSNYGYTF
medium-sized,TRBD1,TRBV7-2,TRBJ1-5,TGTGCCAGCAGCTTAAGCAGGGGGAGTCGACAGCCCCAGCATTTT,CASSLSRGSRQPQHF
NA,NA,TRBV20-1,TRBJ1-1,TGCAGTGCGAGGGAGACAGGGAACACTGAAGCTTTCTTT,CSARETGNTEAFF
many,NA,TRBV20-1,TRBJ2-1,TGCAGTGCTAGGGTCCGGCTGAGGGCGGGGGAGCAGTTCTTC,CSARVRLRAGEQFF
many,NA,TRBV28,TRBJ2-6,TGTGCCAGCAGGCCCTTCGGGGCCAGGTCTGGGGCCAACGTCCTGACTTTC,CASRPFGARSGANVLTF
medium-sized,TRBD2,TRBV6-5,TRBJ2-3,TGTGCCAGCACCTGGGGGGGATCAGATACGCAGTATTTT,CASTWGGSDTQYF